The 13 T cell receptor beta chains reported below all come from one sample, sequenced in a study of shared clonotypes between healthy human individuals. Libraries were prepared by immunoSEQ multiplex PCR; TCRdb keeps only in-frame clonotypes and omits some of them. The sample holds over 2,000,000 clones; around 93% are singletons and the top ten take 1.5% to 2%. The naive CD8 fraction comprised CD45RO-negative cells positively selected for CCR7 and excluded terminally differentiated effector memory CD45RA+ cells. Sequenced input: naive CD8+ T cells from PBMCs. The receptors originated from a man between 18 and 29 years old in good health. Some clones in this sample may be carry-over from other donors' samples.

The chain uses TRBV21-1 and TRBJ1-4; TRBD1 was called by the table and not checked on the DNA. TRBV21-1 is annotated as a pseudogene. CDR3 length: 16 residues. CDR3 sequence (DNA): TGTGCCAGCACCCTAGACAGGGAAACAACTAATGAAAAACTGTTTTTT. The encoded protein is CASTLDRETTNEKLFF.

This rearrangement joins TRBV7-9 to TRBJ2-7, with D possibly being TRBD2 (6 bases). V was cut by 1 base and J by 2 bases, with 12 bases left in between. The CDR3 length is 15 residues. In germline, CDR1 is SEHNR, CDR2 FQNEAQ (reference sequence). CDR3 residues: CASSLGIAVTYEQYF. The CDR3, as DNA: TGTGCCAGCAGCTTAGGGATAGCGGTTACCTACGAGCAGTACTTC.

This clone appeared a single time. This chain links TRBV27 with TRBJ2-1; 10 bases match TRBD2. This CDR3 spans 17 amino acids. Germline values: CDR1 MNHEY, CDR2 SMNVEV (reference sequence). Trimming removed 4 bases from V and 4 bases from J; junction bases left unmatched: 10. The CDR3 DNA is TGTGCCAGCAGTTCCAGCCACGGACTAGCGGATTACAATGAGCAGTTCTTC. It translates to CASSSSHGLADYNEQFF.

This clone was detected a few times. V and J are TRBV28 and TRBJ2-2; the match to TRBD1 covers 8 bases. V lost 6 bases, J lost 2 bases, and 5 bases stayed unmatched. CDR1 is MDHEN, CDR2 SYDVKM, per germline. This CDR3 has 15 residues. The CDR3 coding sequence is TGTGCCAGCAGAGAGACAGGGGATAACACCGGGGAGCTGTTTTTT. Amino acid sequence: CASRETGDNTGELFF.

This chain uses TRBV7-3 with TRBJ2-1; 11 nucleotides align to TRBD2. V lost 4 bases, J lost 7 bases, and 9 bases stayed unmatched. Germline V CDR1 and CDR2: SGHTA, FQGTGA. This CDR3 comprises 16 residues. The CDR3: CASSSMTSGTFNEQFF. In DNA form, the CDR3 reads TGTGCCAGCAGCTCCATGACTAGCGGGACTTTTAATGAGCAGTTCTTC.

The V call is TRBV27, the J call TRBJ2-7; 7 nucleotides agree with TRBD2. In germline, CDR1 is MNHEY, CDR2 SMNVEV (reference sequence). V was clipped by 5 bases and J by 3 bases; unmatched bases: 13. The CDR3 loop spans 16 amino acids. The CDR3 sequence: CASSPLATAPYYEQYF. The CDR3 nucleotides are TGTGCCAGCAGTCCACTAGCGACAGCCCCCTACTACGAGCAGTACTTC.

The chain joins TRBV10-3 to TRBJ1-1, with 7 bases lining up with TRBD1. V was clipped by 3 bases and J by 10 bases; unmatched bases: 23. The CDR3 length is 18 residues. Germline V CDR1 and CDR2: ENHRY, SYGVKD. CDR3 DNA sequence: TGTGCCATCAGTGACACACCACTAAAGAGACAGGGTCAGGAAGTAGCTTTCTTT. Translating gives CAISDTPLKRQGQEVAFF.

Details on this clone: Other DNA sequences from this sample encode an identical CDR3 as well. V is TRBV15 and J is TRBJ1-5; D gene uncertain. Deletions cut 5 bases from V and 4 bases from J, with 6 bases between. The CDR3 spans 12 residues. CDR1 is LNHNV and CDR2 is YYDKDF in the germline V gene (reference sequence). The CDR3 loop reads CATSGSNQPQHF. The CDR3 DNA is TGTGCCACCAGCGGATCAAATCAGCCCCAGCATTTT.

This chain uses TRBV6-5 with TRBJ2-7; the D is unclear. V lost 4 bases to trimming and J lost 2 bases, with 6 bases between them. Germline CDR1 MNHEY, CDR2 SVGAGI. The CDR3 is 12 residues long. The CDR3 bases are TGTGCCAGCAGTTCCGCGGCCTACGAGCAGTACTTC. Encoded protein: CASSSAAYEQYF.

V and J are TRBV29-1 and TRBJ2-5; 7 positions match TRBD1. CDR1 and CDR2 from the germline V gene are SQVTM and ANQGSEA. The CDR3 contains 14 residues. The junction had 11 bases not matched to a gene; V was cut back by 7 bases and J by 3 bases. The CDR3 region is CSAKTGVPEETQYF. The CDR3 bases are TGCAGCGCCAAAACAGGGGTACCTGAAGAGACCCAGTACTTC.

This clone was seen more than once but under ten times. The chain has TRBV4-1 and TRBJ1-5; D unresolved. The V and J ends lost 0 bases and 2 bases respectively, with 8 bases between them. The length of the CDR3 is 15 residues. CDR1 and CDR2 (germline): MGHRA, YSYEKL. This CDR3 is CASSQEMMGNQPQHF. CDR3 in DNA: TGCGCCAGCAGCCAAGAAATGATGGGCAATCAGCCCCAGCATTTT.

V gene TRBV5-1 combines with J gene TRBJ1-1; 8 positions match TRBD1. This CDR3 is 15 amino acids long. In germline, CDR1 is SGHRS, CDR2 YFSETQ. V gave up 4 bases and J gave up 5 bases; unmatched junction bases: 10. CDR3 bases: TGCGCCAGCAGCCCCACCCAGGGGGCTAGAACTGAAGCTTTCTTT. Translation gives CASSPTQGARTEAFF.

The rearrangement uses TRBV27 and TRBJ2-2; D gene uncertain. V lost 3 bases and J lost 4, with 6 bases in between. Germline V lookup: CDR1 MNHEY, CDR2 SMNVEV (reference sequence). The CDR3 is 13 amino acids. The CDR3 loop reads CASSFDLTGELFF. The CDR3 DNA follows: TGTGCCAGCAGTTTCGATCTCACCGGGGAGCTGTTTTTT.